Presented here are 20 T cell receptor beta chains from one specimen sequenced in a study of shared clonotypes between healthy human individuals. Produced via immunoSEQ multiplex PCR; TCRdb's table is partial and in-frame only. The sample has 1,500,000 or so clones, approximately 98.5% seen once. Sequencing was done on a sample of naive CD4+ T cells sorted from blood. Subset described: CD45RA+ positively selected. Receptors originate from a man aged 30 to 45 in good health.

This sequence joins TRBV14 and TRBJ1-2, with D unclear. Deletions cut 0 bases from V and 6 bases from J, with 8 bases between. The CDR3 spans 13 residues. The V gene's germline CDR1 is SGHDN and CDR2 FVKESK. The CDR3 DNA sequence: TGTGCCAGCAGCCAAGACACGGCAGATGGCTACACCTTC. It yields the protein CASSQDTADGYTF.

The CDR3 loop reads CASTFDLGTGEKLFF. The CDR3 DNA reads as TGTGCCAGCACCTTTGATCTTGGGACGGGTGAAAAACTGTTTTTT. The V and J genes are TRBV28 and TRBJ1-4, with D possibly matching TRBD1 (5 bases). V shed 7 bases and J shed 7 bases, with 19 bases lying between them. CDR1 and CDR2 (germline): MDHEN, SYDVKM. There are 15 residues in the CDR3.

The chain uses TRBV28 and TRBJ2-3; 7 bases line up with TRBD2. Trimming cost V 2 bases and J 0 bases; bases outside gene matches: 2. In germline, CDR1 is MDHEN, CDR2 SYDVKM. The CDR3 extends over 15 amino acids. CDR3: CASSLLAASTDTQYF. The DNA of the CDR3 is TGTGCCAGCAGTTTACTAGCGGCTAGCACAGATACGCAGTATTTT. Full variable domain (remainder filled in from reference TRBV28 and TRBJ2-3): DVKVTQSSRYLVKRTGEKVFLECVQDMDHENMFWYRQDPGLGLRLIYFSYDVKMKEKGDIPEGYSVSREKKERFSLILESASTNQTSMYLCASSLLAASTDTQYFGPGTRLTVL.

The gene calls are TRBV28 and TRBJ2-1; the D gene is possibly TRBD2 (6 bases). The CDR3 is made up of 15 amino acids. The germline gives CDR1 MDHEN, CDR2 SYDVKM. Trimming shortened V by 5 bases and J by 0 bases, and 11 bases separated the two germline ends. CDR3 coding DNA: TGTGCCAGCAGTACCGGCGGGAACTCCTACAATGAGCAGTTCTTC. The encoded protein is CASSTGGNSYNEQFF.

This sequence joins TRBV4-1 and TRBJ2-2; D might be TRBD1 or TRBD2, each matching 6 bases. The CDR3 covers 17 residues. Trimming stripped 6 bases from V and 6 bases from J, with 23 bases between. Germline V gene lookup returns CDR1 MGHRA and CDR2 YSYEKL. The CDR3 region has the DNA TGCGCCAGCAGTCCCCGGGGCGGGAACAGGGTGGCCGGGGAGCTGTTTTTT. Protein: CASSPRGGNRVAGELFF.

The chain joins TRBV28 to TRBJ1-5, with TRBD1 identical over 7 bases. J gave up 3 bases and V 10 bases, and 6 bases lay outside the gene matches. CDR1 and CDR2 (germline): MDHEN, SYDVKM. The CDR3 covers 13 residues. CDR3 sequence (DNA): TGTGCCACACAGGGGCCATTCAATCAGCCCCAGCATTTT. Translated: CATQGPFNQPQHF.

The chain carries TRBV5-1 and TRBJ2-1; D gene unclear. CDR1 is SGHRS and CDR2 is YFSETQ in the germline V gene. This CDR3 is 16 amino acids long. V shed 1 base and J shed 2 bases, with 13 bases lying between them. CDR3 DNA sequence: TGCGCCAGCAGCTTGCGCCTGCCGGGCACCTACAATGAGCAGTTCTTC. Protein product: CASSLRLPGTYNEQFF.

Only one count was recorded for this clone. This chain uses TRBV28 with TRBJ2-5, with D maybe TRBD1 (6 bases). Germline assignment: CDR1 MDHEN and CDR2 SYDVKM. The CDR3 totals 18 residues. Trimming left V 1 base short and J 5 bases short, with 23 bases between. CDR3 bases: TGTGCCAGCAGTTTATATTGGACGGACAAGGGGGTTCCGGAGACCCAGTACTTC. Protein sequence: CASSLYWTDKGVPETQYF. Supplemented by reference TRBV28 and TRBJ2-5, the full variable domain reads DVKVTQSSRYLVKRTGEKVFLECVQDMDHENMFWYRQDPGLGLRLIYFSYDVKMKEKGDIPEGYSVSREKKERFSLILESASTNQTSMYLCASSLYWTDKGVPETQYFGPGTRLLVL.

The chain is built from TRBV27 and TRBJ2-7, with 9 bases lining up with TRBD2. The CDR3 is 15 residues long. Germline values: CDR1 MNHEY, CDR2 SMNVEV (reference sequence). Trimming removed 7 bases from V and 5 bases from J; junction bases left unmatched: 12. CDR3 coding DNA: TGTGCCAGCATCACTAAAGCGGGACTAGCCCACGAGCAGTACTTC. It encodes CASITKAGLAHEQYF.

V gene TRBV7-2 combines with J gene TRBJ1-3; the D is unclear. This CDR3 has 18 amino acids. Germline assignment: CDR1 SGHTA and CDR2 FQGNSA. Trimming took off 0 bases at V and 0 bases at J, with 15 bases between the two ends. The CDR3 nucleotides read TGTGCCAGCAGCTTAGCGCTTGCGGGTGCAACCTCTGGAAACACCATATATTTT. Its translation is CASSLALAGATSGNTIYF.

As DNA, the CDR3 is TGTGCCAGTAGTATGGGACAGTACGCCGGCTACACCTTC. This translates into CASSMGQYAGYTF. V is TRBV19 and J is TRBJ1-2; 7 positions agree with TRBD1. Germline assignment: CDR1 LNHDA and CDR2 SQIVND (reference sequence). The CDR3 spans 13 residues. Germline trimming cut 3 bases from V and 8 bases from J; bases unmatched to any gene: 6. Full variable domain (missing parts from reference TRBV19 and TRBJ1-2): DGGITQSPKYLFRKEGQNVTLSCEQNLNHDAMYWYRQDPGQGLRLIYYSQIVNDFQKGDIAEGYSVSREKKESFPLTVTSAQKNPTAFYLCASSMGQYAGYTFGSGTRLTVV.

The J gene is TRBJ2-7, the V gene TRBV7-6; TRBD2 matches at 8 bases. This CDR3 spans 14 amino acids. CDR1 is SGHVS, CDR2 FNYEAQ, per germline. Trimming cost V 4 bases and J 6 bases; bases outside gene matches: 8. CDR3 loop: CASSSSGSLSEQYF. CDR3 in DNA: TGTGCCAGCAGCTCGAGCGGGAGCCTTTCCGAGCAGTACTTC.

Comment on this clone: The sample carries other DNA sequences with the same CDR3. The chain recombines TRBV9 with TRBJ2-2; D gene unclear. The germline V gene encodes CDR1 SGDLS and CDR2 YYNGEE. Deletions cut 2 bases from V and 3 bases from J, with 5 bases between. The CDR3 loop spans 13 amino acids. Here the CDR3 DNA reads TGTGCCAGCAGCGTCGTGGACACCGGGGAGCTGTTTTTT. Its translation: CASSVVDTGELFF.

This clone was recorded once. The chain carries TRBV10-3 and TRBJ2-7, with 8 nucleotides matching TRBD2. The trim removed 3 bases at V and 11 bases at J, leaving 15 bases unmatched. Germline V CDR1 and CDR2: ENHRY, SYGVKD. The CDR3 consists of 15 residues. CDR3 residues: CAISDSRAGGQLEYF. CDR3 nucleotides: TGTGCCATCAGTGATAGTCGCGCGGGAGGACAGTTGGAGTACTTC.

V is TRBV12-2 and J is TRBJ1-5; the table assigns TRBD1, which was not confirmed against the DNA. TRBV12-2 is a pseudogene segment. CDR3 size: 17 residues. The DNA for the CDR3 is TGTGCAAGTCGCTTAGGATCCGGGACAGGGGTAGATCAGCCCCAGCATTTT. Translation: CASRLGSGTGVDQPQHF.

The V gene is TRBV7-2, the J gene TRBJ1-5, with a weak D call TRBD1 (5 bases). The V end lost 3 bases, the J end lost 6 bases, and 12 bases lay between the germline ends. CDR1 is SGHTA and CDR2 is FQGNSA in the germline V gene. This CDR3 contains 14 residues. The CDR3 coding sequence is TGTGCCAGCAGCTTCTCGGGACCCGGTCAGCCCCAGCATTTT. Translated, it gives CASSFSGPGQPQHF.

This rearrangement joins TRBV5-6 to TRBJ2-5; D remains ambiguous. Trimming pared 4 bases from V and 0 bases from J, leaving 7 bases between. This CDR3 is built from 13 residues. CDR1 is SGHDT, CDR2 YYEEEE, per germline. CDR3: CASSADNQETQYF. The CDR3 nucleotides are TGTGCCAGCAGCGCCGACAACCAAGAGACCCAGTACTTC.

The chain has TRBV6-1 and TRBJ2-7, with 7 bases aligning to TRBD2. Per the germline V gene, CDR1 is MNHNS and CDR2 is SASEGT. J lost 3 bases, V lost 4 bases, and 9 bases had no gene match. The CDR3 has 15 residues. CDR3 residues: CASSAYKGGSYEQYF. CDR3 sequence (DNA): TGTGCCAGCAGTGCCTACAAGGGAGGGAGCTACGAGCAGTACTTC.

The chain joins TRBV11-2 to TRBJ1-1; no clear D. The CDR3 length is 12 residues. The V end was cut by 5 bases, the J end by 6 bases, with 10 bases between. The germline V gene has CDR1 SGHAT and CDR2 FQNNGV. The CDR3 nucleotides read TGTGCCAGCAGCCCCCAAGGGCCTGAAGCTTTCTTT. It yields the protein CASSPQGPEAFF.

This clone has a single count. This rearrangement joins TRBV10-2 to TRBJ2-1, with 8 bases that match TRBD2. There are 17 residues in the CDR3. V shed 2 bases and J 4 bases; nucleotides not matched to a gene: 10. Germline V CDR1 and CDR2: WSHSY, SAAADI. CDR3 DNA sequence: TGCGCCAGCAGTGAGGACTTTCTCGGGGGGGTTTACAATGAGCAGTTCTTC. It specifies CASSEDFLGGVYNEQFF.